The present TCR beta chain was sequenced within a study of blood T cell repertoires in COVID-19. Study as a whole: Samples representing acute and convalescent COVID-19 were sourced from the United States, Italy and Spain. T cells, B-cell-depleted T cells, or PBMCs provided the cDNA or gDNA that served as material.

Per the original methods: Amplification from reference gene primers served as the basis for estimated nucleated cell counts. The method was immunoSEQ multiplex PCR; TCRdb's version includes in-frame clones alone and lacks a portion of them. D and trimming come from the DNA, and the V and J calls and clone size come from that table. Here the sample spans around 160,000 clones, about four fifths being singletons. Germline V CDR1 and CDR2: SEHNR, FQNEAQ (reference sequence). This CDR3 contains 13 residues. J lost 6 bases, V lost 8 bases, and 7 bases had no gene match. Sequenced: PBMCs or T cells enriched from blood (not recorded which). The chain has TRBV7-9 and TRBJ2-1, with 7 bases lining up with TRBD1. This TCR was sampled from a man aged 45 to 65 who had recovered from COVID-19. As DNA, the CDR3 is TGTGCCAGCGGGACAGAAGTAGTCAATGAGCAGTTCTTC. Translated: CASGTEVVNEQFF.